The 9 T cell receptor beta chains below were found in one sample sequenced in a study of shared clonotypes between healthy human individuals. Some clones are missing from TCRdb's copy, which holds only in-frame ones; the method was immunoSEQ multiplex PCR. The profile shows under 1,100,000 clones, around 76% of them singletons. Sequencing was carried out using memory CD4+ T cells sorted from blood. Subset: CD45RA-negative fraction. These receptors were obtained from a young man in good health.

This CDR3 is CASSSPGLINTEAFF. The CDR3 DNA sequence: TGTGCCAGCAGTTCCCCTGGGTTGATTAACACTGAAGCTTTCTTT. The chain combines TRBV6-6 with TRBJ1-1; D gene unclear. The V and J ends lost 4 bases and 2 bases respectively, with 14 bases between them. The germline gives CDR1 MNHNY, CDR2 SVGAGI (reference sequence). The CDR3 has 15 residues.

Ten or more counts support this clone. This rearrangement joins TRBV7-8 to TRBJ1-1; TRBD1 matches 7 bases. V lost 5 bases and J lost 4; bases outside the gene matches: 7. CDR1 and CDR2 from the germline V gene are SGHVS and FQNEAQ. This CDR3 comprises 14 residues. CDR3: CASSDQQGSTEAFF. CDR3 DNA sequence: TGTGCCAGCAGCGACCAACAGGGGAGCACTGAAGCTTTCTTT.

The V call is TRBV5-1, the J call TRBJ2-7, with 8 positions matching TRBD2. From germline, CDR1 is SGHRS and CDR2 YFSETQ. The CDR3 runs to 16 residues. The junction had 12 bases not matched to a gene; V was cut back by 4 bases and J by 3 bases. In nucleotides, the CDR3 is TGCGCCAGCAGCCACCTAACTAGCGGCAAAAGCTACGAGCAGTACTTC. Protein: CASSHLTSGKSYEQYF.

V is TRBV28 and J is TRBJ2-7; TRBD1 matches 7 bases. Per the germline V gene, CDR1 is MDHEN and CDR2 is SYDVKM. J was trimmed by 7 bases and V by 4 bases; bases with no gene match: 13. The CDR3 has 15 residues. The CDR3 reads CASSSPDRALGEQYF. The CDR3 nucleotides are TGTGCCAGCAGTTCCCCCGACAGGGCCCTAGGGGAGCAGTACTTC.

The V call is TRBV28, the J call TRBJ1-2, with TRBD1 identical over 7 bases. Germline CDR1 MDHEN, CDR2 SYDVKM. V gave up 4 bases and J gave up 4 bases; unmatched junction bases: 12. The CDR3 consists of 16 residues. The CDR3 region has the DNA TGTGCCAGCAGTTCCCCGGGTGACAGGGTCATCTATGGCTACACCTTC. It translates to CASSSPGDRVIYGYTF.

The chain couples TRBV6-1 to TRBJ2-7; D not resolved. Deletions cut 1 base from V and 3 bases from J, with 7 bases between. The CDR3 totals 13 residues. Per germline, CDR1 MNHNS and CDR2 SASEGT. CDR3 sequence reads: CASSEVIYYEQYF. CDR3 nucleotides: TGTGCCAGCAGTGAAGTCATCTACTACGAGCAGTACTTC.

The chain combines TRBV9 with TRBJ2-5; D remains unclear. The CDR3 consists of 14 residues. Germline CDR1 and CDR2: SGDLS and YYNGEE. The V gene lost 1 base and the J gene lost 2 bases, with 9 bases spanning the gap. This CDR3 reads CASSVMGSQETQYF. CDR3 DNA: TGTGCCAGCAGCGTAATGGGTTCGCAAGAGACCCAGTACTTC.

This clone was seen only once. The chain uses TRBV29-1 and TRBJ1-1; tentative D call: TRBD1 (6 bases). V was cut by 1 base and J by 5 bases, with 14 bases left in between. Per the germline V gene, CDR1 is SQVTM and CDR2 is ANQGSEA. The CDR3 contains 14 residues. CDR3 sequence: CSVEARWQGTEAFF. The CDR3 coding sequence is TGCAGCGTTGAAGCCCGGTGGCAGGGGACTGAAGCTTTCTTT.

The J gene is TRBJ1-1, the V gene TRBV30, with TRBD1 matching 7 bases. The CDR3 spans 13 residues. Germline loops: CDR1 GTSNPN, CDR2 SVGIG (reference sequence). Trimming at V came to 3 bases and at J to 6 bases, leaving 7 bases not matched to a gene. CDR3 residues: CAWRGQLIAEAFF. The CDR3 DNA follows: TGTGCCTGGAGGGGACAGTTGATAGCTGAAGCTTTCTTT.